This is a list of T cell receptor beta chains from one sample in a study of CD8+ T cells in alopecia areata. Generated by immunoSEQ multiplex PCR, the TCRdb table keeps only in-frame clones and is missing some. The sample includes about 120,000 clones, around 53% of them seen just once. Source: CD4+ T cells sorted from blood, taken at week 4, from a patient treated with tofacitinib. Receptors were obtained from a human donor with alopecia areata. The CDR3 runs from the conserved cysteine through the conserved F or W. Fields, in order: V gene, clone size, D gene, J gene, CDR3 DNA, CDR3 protein. A D gene is named only where the DNA matches it firmly. Clone size is stated in some rows and not others, as once, few, many or a class when expanded.

TRBV18,few,.,TRBJ2-7,TGTGCCAGCTCAGGGCCGTCCTACGAGCAGTACTTC,CASSGPSYEQYF
TRBV7-2,.,.,TRBJ1-5,TGTGCCAGCAGCTTACTGGCCGGGGGCAGGGGCAATCAGCCCCAGCATTTT,CASSLLAGGRGNQPQHF
TRBV30,few,.,TRBJ2-7,TGTGCCTGGCGGGACGGTCTGGCCTACGAGCAGTACTTC,CAWRDGLAYEQYF
TRBV5-4,few,.,TRBJ2-4,TGTGCCAGCAGCTTCCAGGGTGCCAAAAACATTCAGTACTTC,CASSFQGAKNIQYF
TRBV29-1,.,.,TRBJ1-1,TGCAGCGTTGATCAGTTGCGGGGGTATATGAACACTGAAGCTTTCTTT,CSVDQLRGYMNTEAFF
TRBV9,.,.,TRBJ1-1,TGTGCCAGCAGCGTAGATACAGCCAACACTGAAGCTTTCTTT,CASSVDTANTEAFF
TRBV29-1,once,.,TRBJ2-3,TGCAGCGTTGCCAAAGGGGTCCTTGGCACAGATACGCAGTATTTT,CSVAKGVLGTDTQYF
TRBV29-1,.,.,TRBJ1-1,TGCAGCGTTGGGCGGAGAGCGGACACTGAAGCTTTCTTT,CSVGRRADTEAFF
TRBV5-1,.,.,TRBJ2-6,TGCGCCAGCAGCTTGGATTGGGCCGGGGCCAACGTCCTGACTTTC,CASSLDWAGANVLTF
TRBV29-1,.,.,TRBJ2-3,TGCAGCGTTGGTTCCCCAACCGGGTCCACAGATACGCAGTATTTT,CSVGSPTGSTDTQYF
TRBV5-1,few,.,TRBJ2-5,TGCGCCAGCAGTAAGGGGACGGTACAAGAGACCCAGTACTTC,CASSKGTVQETQYF
TRBV27,.,.,TRBJ2-3,TGTGCCAGCAGTTTAAAGATACCGTATTTT,CASSLKIPYF
TRBV29-1,.,.,TRBJ2-7,TGCAGCGTTGCAGGGAATTCCTACGAGCAGTACTTC,CSVAGNSYEQYF
TRBV5-1,.,.,TRBJ2-3,TGCGCCAGCAGCTTTAGTGGGAGTGGCGCCGATACGCAGTATTTT,CASSFSGSGADTQYF
TRBV6-5,.,.,TRBJ1-3,TGTGCCAGCAGTTACTCGATATCCCATGCTGGAAACACCATATATTTT,CASSYSISHAGNTIYF
TRBV6-5,.,TRBD1,TRBJ1-5,TGTGCCAGCAGTTTGGACAGGGGGCGAAATCAGCCCCAGCATTTT,CASSLDRGRNQPQHF
TRBV28,few,TRBD2,TRBJ2-1,TGTGCCAGCAGTTTGTCGGGACTAGCGGAACATCTGTTCTTC,CASSLSGLAEHLFF
TRBV9,.,TRBD2,TRBJ2-5,TGTGCCAGCAGCGTAACACCTAGCGGGCTCTATGGAGAGACCCAGTACTTC,CASSVTPSGLYGETQYF
TRBV30,.,.,TRBJ2-7,TGTGCCTGGAGTGTGGGAAGGGGCTCCTCCTACGAGCAGTACTTC,CAWSVGRGSSYEQYF
TRBV7-2,.,.,TRBJ1-5,TGTGCCAGCAGCTTAAGTCGGGCAGGAAGTTGGCCCCAGCATTTT,CASSLSRAGSWPQHF
TRBV29-1,.,.,TRBJ2-7,TGCAGCGTTGGGGGCAGGGCCACCTACGAGCAGTACTTC,CSVGGRATYEQYF
TRBV10-3,.,.,TRBJ1-2,TGTGCCATTTCGATAGGGGCATATGGCTACACCTTC,CAISIGAYGYTF
TRBV30,.,.,TRBJ2-6,TGTGCCTGGAGTGGAAGGGGACCATCGGACGTCCTGACTTTC,CAWSGRGPSDVLTF
TRBV6-5,few,TRBD1,TRBJ1-4,TGTGCCAGCAGTTACTCGGGTTTGACAGGGAACGAAAAACTGTTTTTT,CASSYSGLTGNEKLFF
TRBV6-5,.,.,TRBJ2-5,TGTGCCAGCAGTTACGGCCCAGCAGGGAGGGAGACCCAGTACTTC,CASSYGPAGRETQYF
TRBV27,.,.,TRBJ1-1,TGTGCCAGCAGTTTATTACCGACAAGGAAGGGGACTGAAGCTTTCTTT,CASSLLPTRKGTEAFF
TRBV6-1,.,.,TRBJ2-7,TGTGCCACCGAAAACGTTGGATTCTCCTACGAGCAGTACTTC,CATENVGFSYEQYF
TRBV23-1,.,TRBD1,TRBJ1-2,TGCGCCAGCAGTCCGATGAGGGACAGTCATATGGGCTACACCTTC,CASSPMRDSHMGYTF
TRBV5-6,.,TRBD2,TRBJ2-7,TGTGCCAGCAGCCCAACGGGACTAGCGGGGAACTACGAGCAGTACTTC,CASSPTGLAGNYEQYF
TRBV11-2,.,TRBD1,TRBJ1-6,TGTGCCAGCAGCTCGAGGACAGGGGGGAGCTCCTATAATTCACCCCTCCACTTT,CASSSRTGGSSYNSPLHF
TRBV29-1,.,.,TRBJ2-1,TGCAGCGTTGTCGGGGTCCGCTCCTACAATGAGCAGTTCTTC,CSVVGVRSYNEQFF